This T cell receptor beta chain was profiled in a study of Graves' ophthalmopathy and Graves' hyperthyroidism. Study-level results: This model predicted ophthalmopathy progression (sensitivity 65% to 71%, specificity 72.22%). Among expanded thyroid clonotypes above 0.001 frequency, most also occurred in blood.

Every ophthalmopathy donor presented moderate-to-severe activity, CAS ≥3, NOSPECS ≥4 and duration under 3 months. Clinicians diagnosed using symptoms, serum thyroxine, TRAb, thyroid ultrasound and orbital computed tomography. The study amplified TCR beta CDR3 regions using RNA transcripts. Second-round multiplex PCR followed a first-round RT-PCR using HTBI primers. MiXCR, run by TCRdb on the multiplex PCR reads, gives a single entry per CDR3 protein. Altogether 350,000 to 450,000 distinct CDR3 sequences are present, around 16% being singletons, with the ten largest covering about 1.4%. The sample holds many counts of this clonotype. What it recognizes is unknown. The CDR3 has 15 residues. Germline loops: CDR1 MNHNS, CDR2 SASEGT. V was shortened by 1 base and J by 6 bases, with 15 bases between the two germline ends.

The sequence derives from a woman under 30 with Graves' ophthalmopathy. This chain joins TRBV6-1 and TRBJ1-1, with unresolved D. Sequencing was done on a sample of peripheral blood. The CDR3 region is CASSEVPTRWPEAFF. CDR3 sequence (DNA): TGTGCCAGCAGTGAAGTCCCGACCAGGTGGCCTGAAGCTTTCTTT.